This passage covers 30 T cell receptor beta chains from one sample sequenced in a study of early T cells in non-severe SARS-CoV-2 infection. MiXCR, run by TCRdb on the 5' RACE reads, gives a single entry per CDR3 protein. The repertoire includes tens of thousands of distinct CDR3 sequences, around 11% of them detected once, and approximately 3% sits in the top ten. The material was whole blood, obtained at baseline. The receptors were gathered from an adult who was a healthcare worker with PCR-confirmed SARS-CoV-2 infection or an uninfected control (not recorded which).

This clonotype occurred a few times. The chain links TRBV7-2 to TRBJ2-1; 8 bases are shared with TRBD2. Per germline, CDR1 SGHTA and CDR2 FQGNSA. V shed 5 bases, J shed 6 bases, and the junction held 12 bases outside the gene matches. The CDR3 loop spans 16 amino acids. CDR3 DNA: TGTGCCAGCAGCCCAGGCCAGCGGGGGTCCCGCAATGAGCAGTTCTTC. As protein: CASSPGQRGSRNEQFF.

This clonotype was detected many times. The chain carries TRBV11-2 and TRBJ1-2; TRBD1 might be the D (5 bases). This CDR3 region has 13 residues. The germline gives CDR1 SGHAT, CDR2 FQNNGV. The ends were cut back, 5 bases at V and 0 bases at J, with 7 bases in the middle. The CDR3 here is CASSPDTNYGYTF. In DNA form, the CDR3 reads TGTGCCAGCAGCCCGGACACTAACTATGGCTACACCTTC.

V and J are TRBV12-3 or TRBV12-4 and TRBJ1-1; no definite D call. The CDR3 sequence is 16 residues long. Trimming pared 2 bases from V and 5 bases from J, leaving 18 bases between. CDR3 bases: TGTGCCAGCAGTTTACTTTCGGGGTCGCGGGAGACTGAAGCTTTCTTT. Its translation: CASSLLSGSRETEAFF.

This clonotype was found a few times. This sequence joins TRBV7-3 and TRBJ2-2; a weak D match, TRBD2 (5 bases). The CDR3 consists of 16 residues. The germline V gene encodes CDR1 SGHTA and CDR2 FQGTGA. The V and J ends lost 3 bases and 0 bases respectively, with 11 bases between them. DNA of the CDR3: TGTGCCAGCAGCTTGGTGGGAGCTACGAACACCGGGGAGCTGTTTTTT. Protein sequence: CASSLVGATNTGELFF.

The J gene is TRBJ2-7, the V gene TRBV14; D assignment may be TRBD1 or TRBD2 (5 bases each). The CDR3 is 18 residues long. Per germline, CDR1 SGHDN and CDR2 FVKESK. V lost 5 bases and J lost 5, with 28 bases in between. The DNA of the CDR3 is TGTGCCAGCAGCAGTGGGGACCCTTTATATGGGGAAGAACACGAGCAGTACTTC. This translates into CASSSGDPLYGEEHEQYF.

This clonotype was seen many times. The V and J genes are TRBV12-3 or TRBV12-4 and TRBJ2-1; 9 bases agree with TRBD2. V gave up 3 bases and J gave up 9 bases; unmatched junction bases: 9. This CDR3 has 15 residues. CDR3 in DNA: TGTGCCAGCAGTTTCCGGCGGGGGGGCCCTGGTGAGCAGTTCTTC. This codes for CASSFRRGGPGEQFF.

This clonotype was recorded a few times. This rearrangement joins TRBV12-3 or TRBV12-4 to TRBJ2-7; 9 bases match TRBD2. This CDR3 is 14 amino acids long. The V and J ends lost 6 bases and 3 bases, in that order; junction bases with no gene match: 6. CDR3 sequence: CASRPLAGSYEQYF. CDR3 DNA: TGTGCCAGCAGACCTCTAGCGGGGAGCTACGAGCAGTACTTC.

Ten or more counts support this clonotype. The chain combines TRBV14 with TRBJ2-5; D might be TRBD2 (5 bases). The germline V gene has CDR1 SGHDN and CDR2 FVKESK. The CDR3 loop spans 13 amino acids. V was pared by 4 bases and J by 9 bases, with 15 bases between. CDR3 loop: CASSLTLLGAQYF. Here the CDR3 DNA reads TGTGCCAGCAGCCTGACACTCCTCGGGGCCCAGTACTTC.

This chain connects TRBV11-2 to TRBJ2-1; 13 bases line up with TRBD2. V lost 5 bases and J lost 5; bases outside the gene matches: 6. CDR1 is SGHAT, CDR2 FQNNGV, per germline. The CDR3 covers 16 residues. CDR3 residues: CASSMRTSGGHNEQFF. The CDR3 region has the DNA TGTGCCAGCAGCATGCGGACTAGCGGGGGTCACAATGAGCAGTTCTTC. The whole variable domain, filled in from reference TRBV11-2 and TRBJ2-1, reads EAGVAQSPRYKIIEKRQSVAFWCNPISGHATLYWYQQILGQGPKLLIQFQNNGVVDDSQLPKDRFSAERLKGVDSTLKIQPAKLEDSAVYLCASSMRTSGGHNEQFFGPGTRLTVL.

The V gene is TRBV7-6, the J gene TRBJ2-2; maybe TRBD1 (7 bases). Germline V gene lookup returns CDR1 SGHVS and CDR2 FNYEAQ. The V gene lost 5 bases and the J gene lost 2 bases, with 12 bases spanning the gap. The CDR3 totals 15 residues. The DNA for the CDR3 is TGTGCCAGCAGCCCAGGGGGGAGAAACACCGGGGAGCTGTTTTTT. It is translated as CASSPGGRNTGELFF.

As DNA, the CDR3 is TGTGCCAGCAGCTCCTACCAAGGGGGGCTGGTCACTGAAGCTTTCTTT. Its translation: CASSSYQGGLVTEAFF. This rearrangement joins TRBV7-2 to TRBJ1-1; tentatively, D is TRBD1 (6 bases). V was trimmed by 4 bases and J by 4 bases, leaving 19 bases between them. The CDR3 contains 16 residues. Germline-derived CDR1 and CDR2 are SGHTA and FQGNSA.

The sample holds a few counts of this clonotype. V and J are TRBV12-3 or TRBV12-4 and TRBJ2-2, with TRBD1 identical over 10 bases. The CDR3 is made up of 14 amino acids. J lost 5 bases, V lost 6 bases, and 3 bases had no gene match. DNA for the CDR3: TGTGCCAGCAGGCGGACAGGGGGGACCGGGGAGCTGTTTTTT. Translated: CASRRTGGTGELFF.

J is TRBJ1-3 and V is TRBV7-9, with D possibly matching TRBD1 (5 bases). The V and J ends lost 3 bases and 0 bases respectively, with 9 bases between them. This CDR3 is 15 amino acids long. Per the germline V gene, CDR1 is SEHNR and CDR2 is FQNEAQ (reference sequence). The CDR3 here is CASSFSQGSGNTIYF. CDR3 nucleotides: TGTGCCAGCAGCTTCTCCCAGGGCTCTGGAAACACCATATATTTT.

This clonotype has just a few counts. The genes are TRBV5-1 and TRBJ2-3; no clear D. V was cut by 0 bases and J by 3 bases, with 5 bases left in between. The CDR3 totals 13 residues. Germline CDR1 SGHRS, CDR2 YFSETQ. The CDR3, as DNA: TGCGCCAGCAGCTTGGGGATAACAGATACGCAGTATTTT. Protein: CASSLGITDTQYF.

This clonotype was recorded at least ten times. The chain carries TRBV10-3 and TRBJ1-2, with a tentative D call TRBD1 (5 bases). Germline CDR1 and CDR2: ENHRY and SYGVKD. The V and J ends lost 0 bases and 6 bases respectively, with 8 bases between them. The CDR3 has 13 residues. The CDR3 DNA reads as TGTGCCATCAGTGAGTCAGGGGCGAATGGCTACACCTTC. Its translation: CAISESGANGYTF.

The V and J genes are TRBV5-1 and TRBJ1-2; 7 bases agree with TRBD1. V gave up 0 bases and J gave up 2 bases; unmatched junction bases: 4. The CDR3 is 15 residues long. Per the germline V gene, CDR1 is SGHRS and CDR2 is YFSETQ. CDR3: CASSLAGTDNYGYTF. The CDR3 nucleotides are TGCGCCAGCAGCTTGGCCGGGACAGACAACTATGGCTACACCTTC.

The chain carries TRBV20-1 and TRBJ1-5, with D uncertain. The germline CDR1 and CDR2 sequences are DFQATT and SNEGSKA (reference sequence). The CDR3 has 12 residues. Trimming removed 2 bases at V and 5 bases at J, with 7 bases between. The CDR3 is CSARRQHQPQHF. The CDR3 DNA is TGCAGTGCTAGACGCCAGCATCAGCCCCAGCATTTT.

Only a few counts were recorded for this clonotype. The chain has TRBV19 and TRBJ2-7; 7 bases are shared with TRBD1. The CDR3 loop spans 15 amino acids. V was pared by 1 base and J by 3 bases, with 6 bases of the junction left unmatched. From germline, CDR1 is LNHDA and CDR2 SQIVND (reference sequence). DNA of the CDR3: TGTGCCAGTAGTATAGGACAGGGACGGGTCTACGAGCAGTACTTC. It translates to CASSIGQGRVYEQYF.

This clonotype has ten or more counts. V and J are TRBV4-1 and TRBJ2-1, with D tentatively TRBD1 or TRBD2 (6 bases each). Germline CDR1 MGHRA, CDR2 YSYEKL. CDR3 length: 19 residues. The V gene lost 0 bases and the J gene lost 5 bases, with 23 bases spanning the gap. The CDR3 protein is CASSQDFGGTRARDNEQFF. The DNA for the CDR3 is TGCGCCAGCAGCCAAGATTTCGGAGGGACAAGGGCCAGAGACAATGAGCAGTTCTTC.

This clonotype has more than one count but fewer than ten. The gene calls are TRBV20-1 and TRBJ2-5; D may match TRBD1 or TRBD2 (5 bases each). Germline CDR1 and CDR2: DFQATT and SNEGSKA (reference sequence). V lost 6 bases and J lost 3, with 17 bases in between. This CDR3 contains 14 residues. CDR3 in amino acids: CSAQMGVGEETQYF. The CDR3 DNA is TGCAGTGCCCAGATGGGGGTGGGGGAAGAGACCCAGTACTTC.

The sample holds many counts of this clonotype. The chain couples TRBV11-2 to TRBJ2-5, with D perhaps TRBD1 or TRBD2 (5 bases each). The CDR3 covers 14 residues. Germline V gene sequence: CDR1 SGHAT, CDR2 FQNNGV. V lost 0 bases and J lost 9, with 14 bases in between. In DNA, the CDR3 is TGTGCCAGCAGCTTAGATAGGGGAGCGAGTGCCCAGTACTTC. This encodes CASSLDRGASAQYF.

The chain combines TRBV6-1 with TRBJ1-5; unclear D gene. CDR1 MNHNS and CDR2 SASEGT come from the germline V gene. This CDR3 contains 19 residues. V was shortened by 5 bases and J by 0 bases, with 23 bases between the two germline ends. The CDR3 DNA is TGTGCCAGCAGTTTATGGGGATCTGCGTGGGAGTATAGCAATCAGCCCCAGCATTTT. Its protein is CASSLWGSAWEYSNQPQHF.

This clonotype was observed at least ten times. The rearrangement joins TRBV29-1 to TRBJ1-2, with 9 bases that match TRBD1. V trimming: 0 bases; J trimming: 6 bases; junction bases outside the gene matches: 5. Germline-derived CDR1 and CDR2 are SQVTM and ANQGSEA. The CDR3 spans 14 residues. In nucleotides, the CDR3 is TGCAGCGTTGAAGATCGGGGACAGGGACATGGCTACACCTTC. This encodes CSVEDRGQGHGYTF. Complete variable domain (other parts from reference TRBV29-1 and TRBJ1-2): SAVISQKPSRDICQRGTSLTIQCQVDSQVTMMFWYRQQPGQSLTLIATANQGSEATYESGFVIDKFPISRPNLTFSTLTVSNMSPEDSSIYLCSVEDRGQGHGYTFGSGTRLTVV.

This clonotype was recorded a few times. In DNA, the CDR3 is TGCGCCAGCAGCTCAGCTGACTACGAGCAGTACTTC. It translates to CASSSADYEQYF. The chain employs TRBV10-1 and TRBJ2-7; D gene ambiguous. With 6 bases removed from V and 3 bases from J, the gap between germline ends came to 9 bases. The CDR3 loop spans 12 amino acids. CDR1 WNHNN and CDR2 SYGVQD come from the germline V gene (reference sequence).

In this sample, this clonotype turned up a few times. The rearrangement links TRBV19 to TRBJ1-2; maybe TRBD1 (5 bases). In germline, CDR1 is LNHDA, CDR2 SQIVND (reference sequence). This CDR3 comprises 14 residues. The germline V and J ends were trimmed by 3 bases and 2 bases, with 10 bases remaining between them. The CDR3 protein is CASSMRGSNYGYTF. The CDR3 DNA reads TGTGCCAGTAGTATGAGGGGCTCCAACTATGGCTACACCTTC.

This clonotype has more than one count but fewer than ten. The CDR3 spells CASSIRQPPRMNEQFF. CDR3 in DNA: TGTGCCAGCAGCATACGACAGCCCCCTCGAATGAATGAGCAGTTCTTC. The rearrangement uses TRBV7-8 and TRBJ2-1, with D possibly being TRBD1 (5 bases). Trimming removed 5 bases from V and 7 bases from J, with 21 bases in between. This CDR3 region has 16 residues. The germline gives CDR1 SGHVS, CDR2 FQNEAQ.

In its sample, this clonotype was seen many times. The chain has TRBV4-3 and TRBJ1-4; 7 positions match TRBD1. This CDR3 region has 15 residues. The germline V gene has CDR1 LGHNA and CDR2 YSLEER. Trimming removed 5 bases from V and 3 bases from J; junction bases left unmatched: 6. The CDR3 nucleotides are TGCGCCAGCAGCTCTGACAGGGCCCCTAATGAAAAACTGTTTTTT. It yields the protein CASSSDRAPNEKLFF.

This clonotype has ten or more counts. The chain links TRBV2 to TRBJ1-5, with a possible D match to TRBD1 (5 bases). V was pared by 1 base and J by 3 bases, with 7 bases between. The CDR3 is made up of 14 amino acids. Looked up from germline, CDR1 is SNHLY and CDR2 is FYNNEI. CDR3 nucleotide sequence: TGTGCCAGCAGTGAAGTAGGGACCAATCAGCCCCAGCATTTT. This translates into CASSEVGTNQPQHF.

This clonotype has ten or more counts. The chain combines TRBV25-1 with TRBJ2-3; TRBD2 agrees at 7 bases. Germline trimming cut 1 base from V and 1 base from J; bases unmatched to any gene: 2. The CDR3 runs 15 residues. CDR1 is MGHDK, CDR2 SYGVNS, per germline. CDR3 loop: CASSEWSGGTDTQYF. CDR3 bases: TGTGCCAGCAGTGAATGGAGCGGGGGCACAGATACGCAGTATTTT.

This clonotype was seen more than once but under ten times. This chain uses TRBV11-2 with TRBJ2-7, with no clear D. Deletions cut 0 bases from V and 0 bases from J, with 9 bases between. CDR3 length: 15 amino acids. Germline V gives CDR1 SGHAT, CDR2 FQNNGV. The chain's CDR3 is CASSLDQISSYEQYF. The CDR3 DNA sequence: TGTGCCAGCAGCTTAGATCAAATTAGCTCCTACGAGCAGTACTTC.